This TCR beta chain was captured in a study of T cells after yellow fever vaccination (dated by TCRdb to between 2017 and 2020). Concerning the study at large: Libraries from fractions with low cell numbers were prepared with the SMART-Seq v4 Ultra Low Input RNA kit. To track T-cell clones before and after primary and booster YFV17D yellow fever vaccination, bulk TCR alpha and beta repertoires were sequenced longitudinally. Bulk PBMC replicates and cell subsets were isolated from blood drawn at multiple timepoints before and after both primary and secondary immunization. Two healthy male donors, one aged 18 to 30 and one aged 30 to 40 years, made up the cohort.

What the study reported, not specific to this receptor: The secondary T-cell response was found to be weaker but faster than the primary response, with a peak reached on day 5 rather than on day 15. Because the study included only a couple of donors, the extent to which the findings can be generalized is limited. A small share of clonotypes occurred in both CD4 and CD8 compartments, likely arising from convergent recombination. Most clones expanded after primary vaccination were re-detected after the booster (almost 97% of CD4 and 88% of CD8), suggesting broad memory maintenance. Computational filtering was needed because FACS-sorted repertoires could contain abundant contaminating clonotypes from the bulk population.

The germline V gene yields LGHNA for CDR1 and YNFKEQ for CDR2. The V and J ends are trimmed by 0 bases and 3 bases, leaving 18 bases between them. Reading from cysteine to phenylalanine, the CDR3 counts 17 amino acids. The retained sequence is limited to the CDR3, 51 bases, with the frame set at the first base. The treatment or condition label corresponds to: live attenuated yellow fever vaccine strain. A standard Ficoll-Paque protocol was used to isolate PBMCs from peripheral blood. Dynabeads CD4 and CD8 positive selection kits were used to isolate CD4 and CD8 T-cell fractions. TriZol was used to extract RNA from bulk PBMCs, from CD4 and CD8 fractions, and from dextramer-positive and dextramer-negative fractions. TCRdb names Illumina NovaSeq 6000 as the instrument used. Synthesis of TCR cDNA relied on 5'RACE template switching, a step that introduced a universal primer site along with unique molecular identifiers. Priming for cDNA synthesis came from both the TCR alpha and TCR beta constant segments. Libraries were amplified in two PCR steps, with sample barcodes and sequencing adapters added in the second step. Sequencing of the libraries was done on either Illumina HiSeq 2500 (2x100 bp) or NovaSeq (2x150 bp). On the authors' methods: Reads were demultiplexed and collapsed into UMI consensus sequences with MIGEC, and V(D)J alignment was performed with MiXCR. Vaccine-responding clonotypes were identified with edgeR using replicate PBMC samples, with FDR below 0.01 and a log2 fold change above 5 up to day 15 being required. Each bulk clonotype received a CD4 or CD8 identity based on whether the sequenced CD4 or CD8 repertoire contained that clonotype at higher abundance. The public reads were run again by TCRdb, first through fastp at Q25 and then through MiXCR, and only productive beta chains were kept. When rows share a CDR3 protein, they turn into one entry using the most common DNA and genes. TCRdb, not the authors, supplied the V and J calls. Present in this sample are around 200,000 distinct CDR3 sequences, approximately 11% of which were seen just once. The top ten hold 30% to 45% of the sample.

As for this clonotype: Its antigen is still unknown. No base quality values were provided; no much bigger clone lies one nucleotide off.

The chain links TRBV4-2 with TRBJ2-7, and perhaps TRBD1 as D gene, on 5 matching bases. Specimen: CD8+ T cells sorted from PBMCs, collected 15 days after the yellow fever booster vaccination. The origin of this receptor is a man between 18 and 29 years old who received the YFV17D yellow fever vaccine. Here is the DNA: TGTGCCAGCAGCCAAGAAGGGTCAGGGCTATCTGACTACGAGCAGTACTTC. It translates to CASSQEGSGLSDYEQYF.